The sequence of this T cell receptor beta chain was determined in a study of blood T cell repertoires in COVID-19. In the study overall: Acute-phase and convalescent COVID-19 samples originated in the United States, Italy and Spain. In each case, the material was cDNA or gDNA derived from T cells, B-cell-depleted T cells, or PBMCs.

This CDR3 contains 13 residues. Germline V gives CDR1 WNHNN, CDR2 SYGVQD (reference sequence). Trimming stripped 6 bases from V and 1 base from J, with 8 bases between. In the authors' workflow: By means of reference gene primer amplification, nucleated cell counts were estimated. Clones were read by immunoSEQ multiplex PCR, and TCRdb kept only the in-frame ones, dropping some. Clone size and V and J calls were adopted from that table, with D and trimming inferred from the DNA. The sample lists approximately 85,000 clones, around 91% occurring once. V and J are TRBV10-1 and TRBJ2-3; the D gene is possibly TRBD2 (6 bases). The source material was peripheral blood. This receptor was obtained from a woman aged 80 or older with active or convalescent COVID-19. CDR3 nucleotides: TGCGCCAGCAGCCCGGGGGGCACAGATACGCAGTATTTT. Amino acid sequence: CASSPGGTDTQYF.